This T cell receptor beta chain was profiled in a study of vaccination effects on CD4 cells after COVID-19. The overall study: Convalescent patients (n = two) were sampled 16 days and one week prevaccination.

The germline CDR1 and CDR2 sequences are LGHDT and YNNKEL (reference sequence). The CDR3 contains 13 residues. Between the trimmed V and J ends, which lost 6 bases and 6 bases, there was a span of 11 bases. Comment on this clone: Its antigen remains unknown.

TCRdb's copy holds only in-frame clones and misses some; the assay was immunoSEQ multiplex PCR. The data show tens of thousands of clones, with nearly 75% seen just once and 38% held by the top ten. Before sequencing took place, the ViraFEST assay used viral peptide pools to expand antigen-specific CD4+ T cells. Following a 10-day culture, CD4+ T cells were purified. This individual contracted SARS-CoV-2 between March and December 2020, as verified by PCR. For each well, 2 million to 2.5 million PBMC were cultured with 8.5 to 10 IU/ml IL-2 and 9 to 10 ug/ml peptides. Days 3 and 7 saw half the medium replaced with IL-2 medium.

The source is a human donor who had a prior SARS-CoV-2 infection. The chain uses TRBV3-1 (or the pseudogene TRBV3-2) and TRBJ2-2; D perhaps matches TRBD2 (5 bases). The source material was CD4+ T cells from PBMCs cultured with a peptide pool, sampled before COVID-19 vaccination. The CDR3 protein is CASSPVEAGELFF. CDR3 in DNA: TGTGCCAGCAGTCCTGTGGAGGCCGGGGAGCTGTTTTTT.